The 27 T cell receptor beta chains given below trace back to one sample, sequenced in a study of cytomegalovirus exposure and HLA in healthy donors. Use of 60 Vbeta and 13 Jbeta primers characterized the PCR. Only in-frame clones appear in the TCRdb table, and some are missing; sequencing was by immunoSEQ multiplex PCR. The profile covers under 150,000 clones, with 79% appearing a single time and around 6.7% taken by the ten largest. Sequencing input: PBMCs. Receptors were obtained from a woman between 35 and 50 years old in good health and CMV-seropositive.

The genes are TRBV15 and TRBJ1-4; D gene unclear. This CDR3 region has 14 residues. V was pared by 2 bases and J by 5 bases, with 9 bases between. Germline values: CDR1 LNHNV, CDR2 YYDKDF (reference sequence). The CDR3 region is CATSRQVQNEKLFF. DNA for the CDR3: TGTGCCACCAGCAGACAGGTACAGAATGAAAAACTGTTTTTT.

J is TRBJ1-5 and V is TRBV4-1, with 9 bases fitting TRBD1. The CDR3 has 17 amino acids. Germline CDR1 MGHRA, CDR2 YSYEKL. The junction had 14 bases not matched to a gene; V was cut back by 2 bases and J by 9 bases. The CDR3 reads CASSQLQSRDRARPQHF. The CDR3 nucleotides are TGCGCCAGCAGCCAACTTCAAAGTAGGGACAGGGCACGGCCCCAGCATTTT.

The chain carries TRBV7-6 and TRBJ2-5; weak D call: TRBD1 (6 bases). The CDR3 sequence is 13 residues long. V was trimmed by 5 bases and J by 2 bases, leaving 9 bases between them. Germline assignment: CDR1 SGHVS and CDR2 FNYEAQ. The DNA for the CDR3 is TGTGCCAGCAGCACAGGGAGTCAAGAGACCCAGTACTTC. Encoded protein: CASSTGSQETQYF.

This clone has only one observation. The chain employs TRBV7-2 and TRBJ2-7; 9 positions match TRBD2. This CDR3 spans 15 amino acids. The ends lost 3 bases at V and 2 bases at J; junction bases unmatched: 5. Germline V gives CDR1 SGHTA, CDR2 FQGNSA. DNA for the CDR3: TGTGCCAGCAGCTTTCAAGCGGGGGGTCCCTACGAGCAGTACTTC. Translation gives CASSFQAGGPYEQYF.

The chain is built from TRBV7-7 and TRBJ2-3; TRBD2 agrees at 8 bases. Trimming removed 4 bases from V and 4 bases from J; junction bases left unmatched: 10. Per the germline V gene, CDR1 is SSHAT and CDR2 is FNYEAQ (reference sequence). This CDR3 is 16 amino acids long. The CDR3 nucleotides read TGTGCCAGCAGCTCCGGTTTAGCGGGGACGGCAGATACGCAGTATTTT. This translates into CASSSGLAGTADTQYF.

This rearrangement joins TRBV10-1 to TRBJ2-3; D may be TRBD1 (5 bases). The germline V gene has CDR1 WNHNN and CDR2 SYGVQD (reference sequence). This CDR3 is built from 13 residues. V dropped 8 bases and J dropped 6 bases, with 15 bases sitting between them. CDR3 region: CASGPRGADTQYF. For the CDR3, the DNA is TGCGCCAGCGGACCAAGGGGCGCGGATACGCAGTATTTT.

This clone has just a few counts. This chain joins TRBV5-4 and TRBJ2-7, with D unresolved. Germline V gene sequence: CDR1 SGHNT, CDR2 YYREEE (reference sequence). The CDR3 has 15 residues. V was clipped by 0 bases and J by 4 bases, with 14 bases between them. The CDR3 DNA follows: TGTGCCAGCAGCTTGGATGCTACGCCGTTATACGAGCAGTACTTC. It is translated as CASSLDATPLYEQYF.

The V gene is TRBV4-1, the J gene TRBJ1-1; no reliable D call. CDR3 length: 13 residues. V was trimmed by 4 bases and J by 8 bases, leaving 14 bases between them. Per germline, CDR1 MGHRA and CDR2 YSYEKL. CDR3 sequence: CASSPGIFGEAFF. DNA for the CDR3: TGCGCCAGCAGCCCCGGGATTTTCGGGGAAGCTTTCTTT.

The chain is built from TRBV10-2 and TRBJ1-2; D might be TRBD1 (6 bases). CDR3 size: 12 residues. The germline V and J ends were trimmed by 2 bases and 8 bases, with 9 bases remaining between them. Per the germline V gene, CDR1 is WSHSY and CDR2 is SAAADI. The CDR3 sequence is CASSEGQTGYTF. As DNA, the CDR3 is TGCGCCAGCAGTGAGGGACAGACAGGCTACACCTTC.

The chain carries TRBV11-3 and TRBJ2-5; possible D gene TRBD2, 6 bases. This CDR3 has 18 amino acids. V was pared by 2 bases and J by 5 bases, with 24 bases between. Germline loops: CDR1 SGHNT, CDR2 YENEEA. The CDR3 loop reads CASSLPPSRDSPWETQYF. In DNA, the CDR3 is TGTGCCAGCAGCTTACCCCCGTCCCGGGACTCCCCATGGGAGACCCAGTACTTC.

The chain combines TRBV4-1 with TRBJ2-3, with 9 bases aligning to TRBD2. The germline gives CDR1 MGHRA, CDR2 YSYEKL. V was clipped by 0 bases and J by 2 bases; unmatched bases: 6. This CDR3 is 17 amino acids long. The CDR3 sequence is CASSQDPGGGATDTQYF. The CDR3, as DNA: TGCGCCAGCAGCCAAGATCCGGGCGGGGGGGCCACAGATACGCAGTATTTT.

The V and J genes are TRBV19 and TRBJ1-1; a possible D gene is TRBD1 (6 bases). The germline V gene has CDR1 LNHDA and CDR2 SQIVND (reference sequence). V was clipped by 5 bases and J by 1 base, with 11 bases between them. This CDR3 contains 14 residues. The CDR3 sequence: CASSRGAENTEAFF. The DNA of the CDR3 is TGTGCCAGTAGTCGGGGGGCGGAGAACACTGAAGCTTTCTTT.

V and J are TRBV19 and TRBJ1-6; 7 bases line up with TRBD1. The length of the CDR3 is 15 residues. V was pared by 5 bases and J by 13 bases, with 14 bases of the junction left unmatched. The germline CDR1 and CDR2 sequences are LNHDA and SQIVND (reference sequence). This CDR3 is CASSLTGTEFFPLHF. Written as DNA, the CDR3 is TGTGCCAGTAGTCTCACCGGGACAGAATTCTTCCCCCTCCACTTT.

The count of this clone is one. The V gene is TRBV7-9, the J gene TRBJ1-2; no firm D call. CDR3 size: 15 residues. Trimming removed 3 bases from V and 2 bases from J, with 13 bases in between. Per the germline V gene, CDR1 is SEHNR and CDR2 is FQNEAQ (reference sequence). For the CDR3, the DNA is TGTGCCAGCAGCTTGAGTGGAGCGGAAAACTATGGCTACACCTTC. Translated: CASSLSGAENYGYTF.

The V and J genes are TRBV10-3 and TRBJ1-1; 9 bases fit TRBD1. Germline V lookup: CDR1 ENHRY, CDR2 SYGVKD. V lost 6 bases and J lost 5; bases outside the gene matches: 4. The CDR3 is made up of 13 amino acids. The CDR3 loop reads CAIREDRGTEAFF. CDR3 DNA: TGTGCCATCAGAGAAGACAGGGGGACTGAAGCTTTCTTT.

The gene calls are TRBV27 and TRBJ2-3; perhaps TRBD1 as D (6 bases). Trimming left V 3 bases short and J 3 bases short, with 10 bases between. Germline V gene sequence: CDR1 MNHEY, CDR2 SMNVEV (reference sequence). This CDR3 contains 14 residues. The CDR3 DNA is TGTGCCAGCAGTTTGAACAGGGTTACAGATACGCAGTATTTT. This codes for CASSLNRVTDTQYF.

The J gene is TRBJ2-5, the V gene TRBV7-6; 12 bases are a match to TRBD2. V dropped 5 bases and J dropped 2; count of bases not matched to a gene: 9. The CDR3 contains 17 residues. Per the germline V gene, CDR1 is SGHVS and CDR2 is FNYEAQ. The CDR3 loop reads CASSPYLAGGTQETQYF. As DNA, the CDR3 is TGTGCCAGCAGCCCGTACCTAGCGGGGGGGACTCAAGAGACCCAGTACTTC.

This clone appeared once. The V call is TRBV5-1, the J call TRBJ1-6; D unresolved. The germline gives CDR1 SGHRS, CDR2 YFSETQ. The V end was cut by 1 base, the J end by 8 bases, with 10 bases between. The CDR3 consists of 14 residues. The CDR3 bases are TGCGCCAGCAGCTTGTCGCAATCGGATTCACCCCTCCACTTT. Translating gives CASSLSQSDSPLHF.

This chain joins TRBV13 and TRBJ1-1; no firm D call. Trimming pared 4 bases from V and 2 bases from J, leaving 8 bases between. Germline lookup yields CDR1 PRHDT and CDR2 FYEKMQ (reference sequence). This CDR3 has 13 amino acids. In nucleotides, the CDR3 is TGTGCCAGCAGCTCTACCGATAACACTGAAGCTTTCTTT. This gives the protein CASSSTDNTEAFF. Combining the CDR3 with reference TRBV13 and TRBJ1-1 gives the whole variable domain AAGVIQSPRHLIKEKRETATLKCYPIPRHDTVYWYQQGPGQDPQFLISFYEKMQSDKGSIPDRFSAQQFSDYHSELNMSSLELGDSALYFCASSSTDNTEAFFGQGTRLTVV.

A note on this clone: A junction end diverges from the germline sequence, so it may reflect a read error. Within the sample, other DNA sequences also encode this same CDR3. The gene calls are TRBV6-5 and TRBJ1-2; D perhaps matches TRBD1 (6 bases). This CDR3 is built from 14 residues. The V gene's germline CDR1 is MNHEY and CDR2 SVGAGI. The CDR3 loop reads CASSYFTGTSGYTF. CDR3 sequence (DNA): TGTGCCAGCAGCTACTTCACAGGGACTAGTGGCTACACCTTC.

This clone was seen a few times. The rearrangement links TRBV7-9 to TRBJ1-6, with D uncertain. Trimming pared 5 bases from V and 10 bases from J, leaving 18 bases between. The CDR3 is made up of 15 amino acids. Germline V gives CDR1 SEHNR, CDR2 FQNEAQ (reference sequence). The CDR3 region is CASSASRLGRSPLHF. CDR3 nucleotide sequence: TGTGCCAGCAGCGCCTCGCGACTTGGCCGATCACCCCTCCACTTT.

The chain joins TRBV12-5 to TRBJ2-3; D may be TRBD1 (6 bases). CDR1 LGHNT and CDR2 FRNRAP come from the germline V gene. V gave up 1 base and J gave up 6 bases, with 14 bases separating them. The CDR3 spans 15 residues. The CDR3 loop is CASGLGDTFGDTQYF. DNA for the CDR3: TGTGCTAGTGGTTTGGGGGACACCTTTGGTGATACGCAGTATTTT.

The CDR3 region has the DNA TGCGCCAGCAGTGTCCAGGGAGGCGAGCAGTACTTC. This sequence encodes CASSVQGGEQYF. The rearrangement uses TRBV10-1 and TRBJ2-5, with D possibly TRBD2 on 6 matching bases. The J call is in doubt because the DNA end fits TRBJ2-7 better. The CDR3 extends over 12 amino acids. Germline V lookup: CDR1 WNHNN, CDR2 SYGVQD (reference sequence).

V and J are TRBV28 and TRBJ2-7; maybe TRBD2 (5 bases). Germline V CDR1 and CDR2: MDHEN, SYDVKM. The V end was cut by 1 base, the J end by 4 bases, with 11 bases between. This CDR3 spans 14 amino acids. In DNA, the CDR3 is TGTGCCAGCAGTTTATCGGCCGGGGTTTACGAGCAGTACTTC. Amino acids: CASSLSAGVYEQYF.

This sequence joins TRBV6-5 and TRBJ2-7, with D perhaps matching TRBD1 (6 bases). The V end lost 6 bases, the J end lost 2 bases, and 17 bases lay between the germline ends. Germline V gives CDR1 MNHEY, CDR2 SVGAGI. The CDR3 contains 15 residues. The CDR3 nucleotides are TGTGCCAGCAGGAAAGAGGGGGTCGCTACCTACGAGCAGTACTTC. Translating it yields CASRKEGVATYEQYF.

This clone was observed once. V usage is TRBV6-5 and J usage is TRBJ2-7; D gene ambiguous. The CDR3 has 15 residues. From germline, CDR1 is MNHEY and CDR2 SVGAGI. V was shortened by 2 bases and J by 1 base, with 12 bases between the two germline ends. The CDR3 reads CASSYERRLSYEQYF. CDR3 nucleotides: TGTGCCAGCAGTTACGAGCGACGTTTATCCTACGAGCAGTACTTC.

This sequence joins TRBV6-1 and TRBJ2-1, with TRBD2 matching over 13 bases. V lost 8 bases and J lost 7; bases outside the gene matches: 8. The germline V gene has CDR1 MNHNS and CDR2 SASEGT. CDR3 length equals 15 residues. CDR3: CASGMELAGGNEQFF. For the CDR3, the DNA is TGTGCCAGCGGGATGGAACTAGCGGGGGGGAATGAGCAGTTCTTC.